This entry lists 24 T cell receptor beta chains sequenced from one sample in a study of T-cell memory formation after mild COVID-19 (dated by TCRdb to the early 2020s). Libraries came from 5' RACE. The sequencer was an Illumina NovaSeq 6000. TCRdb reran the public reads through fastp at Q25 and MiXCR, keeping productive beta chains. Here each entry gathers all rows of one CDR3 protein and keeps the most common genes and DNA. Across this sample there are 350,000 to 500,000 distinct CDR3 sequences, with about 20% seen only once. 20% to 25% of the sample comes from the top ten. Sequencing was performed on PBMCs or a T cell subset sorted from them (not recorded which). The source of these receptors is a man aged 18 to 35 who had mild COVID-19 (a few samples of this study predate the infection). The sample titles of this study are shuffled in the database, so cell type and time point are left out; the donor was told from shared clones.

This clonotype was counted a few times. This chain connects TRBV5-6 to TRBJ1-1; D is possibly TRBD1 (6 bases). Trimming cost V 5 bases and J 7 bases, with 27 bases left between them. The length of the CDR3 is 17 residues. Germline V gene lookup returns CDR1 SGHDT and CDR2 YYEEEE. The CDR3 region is CASSPPGQTIEDSEAFF. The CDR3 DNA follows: TGTGCCAGCAGTCCTCCGGGACAAACGATTGAGGATAGTGAAGCTTTCTTT.

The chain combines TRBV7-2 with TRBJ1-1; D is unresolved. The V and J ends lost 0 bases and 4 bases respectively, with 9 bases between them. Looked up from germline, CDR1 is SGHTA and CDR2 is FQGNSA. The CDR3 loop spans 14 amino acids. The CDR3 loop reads CASSLAAGTTEAFF. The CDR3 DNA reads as TGTGCCAGCAGCTTAGCAGCAGGAACCACTGAAGCTTTCTTT. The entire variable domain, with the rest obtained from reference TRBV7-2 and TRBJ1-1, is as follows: GAGVSQSPSNKVTEKGKDVELRCDPISGHTALYWYRQSLGQGLEFLIYFQGNSAPDKSGLPSDRFSAERTGGSVSTLTIQRTQQEDSAVYLCASSLAAGTTEAFFGQGTRLTVV.

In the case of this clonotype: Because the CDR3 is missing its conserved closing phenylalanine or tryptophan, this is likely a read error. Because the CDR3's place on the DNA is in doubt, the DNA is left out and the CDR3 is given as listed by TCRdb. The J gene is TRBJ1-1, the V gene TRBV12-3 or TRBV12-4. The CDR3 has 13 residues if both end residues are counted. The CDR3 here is CASSLIENTEALL.

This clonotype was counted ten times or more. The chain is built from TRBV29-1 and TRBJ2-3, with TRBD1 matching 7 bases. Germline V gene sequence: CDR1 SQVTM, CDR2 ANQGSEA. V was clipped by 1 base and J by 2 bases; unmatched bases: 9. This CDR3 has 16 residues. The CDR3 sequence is CSVEVWGKGATDTQYF. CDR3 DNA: TGCAGCGTTGAAGTCTGGGGGAAGGGGGCCACAGATACGCAGTATTTT.

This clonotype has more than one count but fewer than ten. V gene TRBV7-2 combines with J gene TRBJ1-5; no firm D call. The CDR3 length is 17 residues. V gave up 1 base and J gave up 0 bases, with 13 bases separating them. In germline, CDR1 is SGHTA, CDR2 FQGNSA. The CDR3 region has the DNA TGTGCCAGCAGCTTAGTGTTCGGCGGAGATAGCAATCAGCCCCAGCATTTT. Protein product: CASSLVFGGDSNQPQHF.

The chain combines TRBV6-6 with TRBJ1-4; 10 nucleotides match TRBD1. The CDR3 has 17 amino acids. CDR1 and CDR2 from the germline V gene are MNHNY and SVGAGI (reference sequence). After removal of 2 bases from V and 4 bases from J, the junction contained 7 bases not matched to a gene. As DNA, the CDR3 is TGTGCCAGCAGTTACGGGGGACAGGGGAGGAGTAATGAAAAACTGTTTTTT. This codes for CASSYGGQGRSNEKLFF.

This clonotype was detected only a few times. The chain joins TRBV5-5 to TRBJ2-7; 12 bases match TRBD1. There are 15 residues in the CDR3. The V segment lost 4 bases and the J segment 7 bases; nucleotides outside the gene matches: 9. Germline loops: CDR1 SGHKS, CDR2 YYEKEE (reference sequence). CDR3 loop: CASSPSGQGAREQYF. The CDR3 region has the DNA TGTGCCAGCAGCCCGTCGGGACAGGGGGCGCGAGAGCAGTACTTC.

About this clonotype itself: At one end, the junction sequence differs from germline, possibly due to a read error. CDR3 protein: CDSSFKQENYGYTF. Here the CDR3 DNA reads TGTGACAGCAGCTTCAAACAGGAAAACTATGGCTACACCTTC. J is TRBJ1-2 and V is TRBV11-1, with D perhaps matching TRBD1 (5 bases). Germline CDR1 SGHAT, CDR2 FQDESV (reference sequence). CDR3 length: 14 residues.

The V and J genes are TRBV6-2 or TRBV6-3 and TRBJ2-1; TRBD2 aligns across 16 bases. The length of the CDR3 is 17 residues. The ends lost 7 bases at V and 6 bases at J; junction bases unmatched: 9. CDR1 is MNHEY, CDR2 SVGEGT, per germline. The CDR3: CASTSGLAGGLVNEQFF. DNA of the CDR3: TGTGCCAGCACTTCGGGACTAGCGGGGGGGCTAGTCAATGAGCAGTTCTTC.

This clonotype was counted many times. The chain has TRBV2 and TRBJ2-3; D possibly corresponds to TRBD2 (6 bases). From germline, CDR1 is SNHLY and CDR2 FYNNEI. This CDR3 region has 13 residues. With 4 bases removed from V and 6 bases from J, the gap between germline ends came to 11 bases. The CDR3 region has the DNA TGTGCCAGCAGTGGGCAGGGAGGCGATACGCAGTATTTT. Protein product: CASSGQGGDTQYF.

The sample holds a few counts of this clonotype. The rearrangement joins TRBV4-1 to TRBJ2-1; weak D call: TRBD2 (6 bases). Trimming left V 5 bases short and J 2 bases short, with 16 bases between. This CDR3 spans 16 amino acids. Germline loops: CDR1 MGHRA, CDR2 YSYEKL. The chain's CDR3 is CASSERIAETYNEQFF. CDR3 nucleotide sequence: TGCGCCAGCAGCGAACGGATAGCGGAGACCTACAATGAGCAGTTCTTC.

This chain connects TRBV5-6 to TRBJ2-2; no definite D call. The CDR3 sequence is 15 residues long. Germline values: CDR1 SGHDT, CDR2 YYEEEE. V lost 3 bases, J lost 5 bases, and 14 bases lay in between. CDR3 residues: CASSSLDRGTGELFF. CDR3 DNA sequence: TGTGCCAGCAGCTCTCTAGATCGTGGAACCGGGGAGCTGTTTTTT.

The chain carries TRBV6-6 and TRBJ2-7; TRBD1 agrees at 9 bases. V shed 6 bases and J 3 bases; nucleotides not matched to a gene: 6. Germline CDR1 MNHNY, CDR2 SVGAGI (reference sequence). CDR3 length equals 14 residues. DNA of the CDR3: TGTGCCAGCAGGTCCGGGGGACAGGGCTACGAGCAGTACGTC. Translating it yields CASRSGGQGYEQYV.

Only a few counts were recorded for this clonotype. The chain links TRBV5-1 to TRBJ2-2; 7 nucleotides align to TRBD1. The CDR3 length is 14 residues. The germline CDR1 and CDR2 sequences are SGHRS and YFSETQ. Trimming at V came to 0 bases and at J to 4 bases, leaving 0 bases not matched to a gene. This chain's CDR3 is CASSLGDSTGELFF. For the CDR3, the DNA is TGCGCCAGCAGCTTGGGGGACAGCACCGGGGAGCTGTTTTTT.

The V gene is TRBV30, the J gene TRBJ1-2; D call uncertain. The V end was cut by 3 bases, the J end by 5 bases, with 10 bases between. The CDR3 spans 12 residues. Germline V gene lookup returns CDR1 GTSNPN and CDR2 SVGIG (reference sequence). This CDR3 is CAWSLHTYGYTF. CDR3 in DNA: TGTGCCTGGAGCCTTCATACGTATGGCTACACCTTC.

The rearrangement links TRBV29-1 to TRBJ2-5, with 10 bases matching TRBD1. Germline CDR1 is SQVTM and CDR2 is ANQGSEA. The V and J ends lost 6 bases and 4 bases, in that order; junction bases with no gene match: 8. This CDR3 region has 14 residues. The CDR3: CSVVDRGRGETQYF. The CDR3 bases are TGCAGCGTCGTGGACAGGGGGAGAGGAGAGACCCAGTACTTC.

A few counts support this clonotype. This CDR3 is CASSFRGRGNQPQHF. For the CDR3, the DNA is TGTGCCAGCAGTTTTCGGGGGCGAGGCAATCAGCCCCAGCATTTT. The chain recombines TRBV12-3 or TRBV12-4 with TRBJ1-5; D possibly corresponds to TRBD1 (6 bases). The V end was cut by 3 bases, the J end by 2 bases, with 11 bases between. CDR3 length equals 15 residues.

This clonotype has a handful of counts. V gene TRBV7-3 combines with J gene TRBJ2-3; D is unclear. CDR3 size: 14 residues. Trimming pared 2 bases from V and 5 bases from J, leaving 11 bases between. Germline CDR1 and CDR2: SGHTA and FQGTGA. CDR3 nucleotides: TGTGCCAGCAGCTTAGACGGCAACGAAGATACGCAGTATTTT. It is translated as CASSLDGNEDTQYF.

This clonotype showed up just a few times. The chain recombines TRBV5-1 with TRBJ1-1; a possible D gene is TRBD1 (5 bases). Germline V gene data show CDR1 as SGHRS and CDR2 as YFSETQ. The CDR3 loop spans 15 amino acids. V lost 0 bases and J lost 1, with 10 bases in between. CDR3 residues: CASSLDRPGNTEAFF. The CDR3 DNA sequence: TGCGCCAGCAGCTTGGACAGGCCTGGGAACACTGAAGCTTTCTTT. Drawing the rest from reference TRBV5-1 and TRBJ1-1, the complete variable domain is KAGVTQTPRYLIKTRGQQVTLSCSPISGHRSVSWYQQTPGQGLQFLFEYFSETQRNKGNFPGRFSGRQFSNSRSEMNVSTLELGDSALYLCASSLDRPGNTEAFFGQGTRLTVV.

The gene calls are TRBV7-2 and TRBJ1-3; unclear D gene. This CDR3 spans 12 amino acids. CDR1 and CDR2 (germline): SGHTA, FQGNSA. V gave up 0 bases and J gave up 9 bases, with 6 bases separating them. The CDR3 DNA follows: TGTGCCAGCAGCTTAGCGGCAGGCACCATATATTTT. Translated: CASSLAAGTIYF.

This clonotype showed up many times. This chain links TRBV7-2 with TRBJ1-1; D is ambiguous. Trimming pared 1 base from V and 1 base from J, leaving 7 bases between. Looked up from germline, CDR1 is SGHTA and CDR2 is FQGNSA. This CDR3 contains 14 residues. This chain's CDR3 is CASSLDYQNTEAFF. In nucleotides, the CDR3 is TGTGCCAGCAGCTTAGATTACCAGAACACTGAAGCTTTCTTT.

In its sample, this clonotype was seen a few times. CDR3 coding DNA: TGTGCCAGCAGTCCACGGGCCCGAGTTATTAGCACAGATACGCAGTATTTT. This encodes CASSPRARVISTDTQYF. V and J are TRBV11-2 and TRBJ2-3; D not certain. The V gene's germline CDR1 is SGHAT and CDR2 FQNNGV. This CDR3 is 17 amino acids long. The V gene lost 6 bases and the J gene lost 0 bases, with 19 bases spanning the gap.

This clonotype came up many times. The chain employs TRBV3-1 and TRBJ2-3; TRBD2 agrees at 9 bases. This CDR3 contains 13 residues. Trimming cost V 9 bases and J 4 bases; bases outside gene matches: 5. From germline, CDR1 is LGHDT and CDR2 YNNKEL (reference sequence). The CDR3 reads CARPAGGADTQYF. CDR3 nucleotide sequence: TGTGCCAGACCAGCGGGGGGAGCAGATACGCAGTATTTT.

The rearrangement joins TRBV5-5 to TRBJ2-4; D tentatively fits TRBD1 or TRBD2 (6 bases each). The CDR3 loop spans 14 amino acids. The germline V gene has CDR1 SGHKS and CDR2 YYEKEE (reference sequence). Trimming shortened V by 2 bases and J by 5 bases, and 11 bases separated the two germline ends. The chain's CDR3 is CASSFGGPQNIQYF. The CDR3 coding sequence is TGTGCCAGCAGCTTTGGGGGGCCCCAAAACATTCAGTACTTC.